This T cell receptor beta chain was sequenced during a study of blood T cell repertoires in COVID-19. The CDR3 consists of 15 residues. Germline values: CDR1 SGHRS, CDR2 YFSETQ. The V end was cut by 1 base, the J end by 4 bases, with 14 bases between. Seattle patients were enrolled during active infection and followed longitudinally. The protocol was immunoSEQ multiplex PCR, while the TCRdb copy is restricted to in-frame clones and leaves out a portion. The data hold fewer than 300,000 clones, with approximately 83% observed a single time. J is TRBJ1-2 and V is TRBV5-1, with D unresolved. The receptor comes from a person between 65 and 79 years old with COVID-19, enrolled during active disease. The specimen sequenced was peripheral blood. The CDR3 DNA is TGCGCCAGCAGCTTGAGTTTGGGGAGCGGCTATGGCTACACCTTC. Amino acids: CASSLSLGSGYGYTF.